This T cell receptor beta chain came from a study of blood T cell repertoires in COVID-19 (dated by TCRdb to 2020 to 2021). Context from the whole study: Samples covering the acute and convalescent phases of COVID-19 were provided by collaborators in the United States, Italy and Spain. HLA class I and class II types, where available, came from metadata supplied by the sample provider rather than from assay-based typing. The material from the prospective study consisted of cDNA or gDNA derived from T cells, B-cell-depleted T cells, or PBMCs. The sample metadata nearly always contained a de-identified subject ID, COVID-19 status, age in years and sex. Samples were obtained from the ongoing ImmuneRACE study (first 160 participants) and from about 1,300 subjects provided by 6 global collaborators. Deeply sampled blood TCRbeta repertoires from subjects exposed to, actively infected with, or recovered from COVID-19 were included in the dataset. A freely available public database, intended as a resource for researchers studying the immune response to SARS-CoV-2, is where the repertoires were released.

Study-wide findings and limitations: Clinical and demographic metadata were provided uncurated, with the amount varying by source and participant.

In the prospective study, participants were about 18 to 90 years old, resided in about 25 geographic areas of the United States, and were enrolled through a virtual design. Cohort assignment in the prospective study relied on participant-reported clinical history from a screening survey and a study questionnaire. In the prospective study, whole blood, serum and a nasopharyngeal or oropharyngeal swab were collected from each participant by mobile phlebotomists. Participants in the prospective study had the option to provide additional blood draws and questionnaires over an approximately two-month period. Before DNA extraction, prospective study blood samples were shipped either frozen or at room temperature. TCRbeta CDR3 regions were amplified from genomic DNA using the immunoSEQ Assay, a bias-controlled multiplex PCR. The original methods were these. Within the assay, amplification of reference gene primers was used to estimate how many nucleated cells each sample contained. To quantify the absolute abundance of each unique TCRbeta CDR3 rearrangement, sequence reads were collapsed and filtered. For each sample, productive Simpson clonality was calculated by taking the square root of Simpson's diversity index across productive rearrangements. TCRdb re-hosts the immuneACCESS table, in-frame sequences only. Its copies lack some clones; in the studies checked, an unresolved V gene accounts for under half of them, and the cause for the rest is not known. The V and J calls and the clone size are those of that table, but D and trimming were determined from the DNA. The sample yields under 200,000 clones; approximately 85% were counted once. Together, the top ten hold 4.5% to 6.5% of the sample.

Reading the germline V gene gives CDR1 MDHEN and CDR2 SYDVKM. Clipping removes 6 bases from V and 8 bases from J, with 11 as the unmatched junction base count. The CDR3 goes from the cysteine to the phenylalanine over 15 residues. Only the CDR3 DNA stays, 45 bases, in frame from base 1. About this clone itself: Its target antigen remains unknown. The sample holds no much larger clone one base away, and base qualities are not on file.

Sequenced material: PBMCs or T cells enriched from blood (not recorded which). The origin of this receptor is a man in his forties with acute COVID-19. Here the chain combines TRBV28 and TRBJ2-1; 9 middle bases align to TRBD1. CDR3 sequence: CASRYPGQGFHEQFF. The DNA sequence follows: TGTGCCAGCAGGTACCCGGGACAGGGTTTCCATGAGCAGTTCTTC. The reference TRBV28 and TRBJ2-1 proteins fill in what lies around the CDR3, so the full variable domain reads DVKVTQSSRYLVKRTGEKVFLECVQDMDHENMFWYRQDPGLGLRLIYFSYDVKMKEKGDIPEGYSVSREKKERFSLILESASTNQTSMYLCASRYPGQGFHEQFFGPGTRLTVL.